This record covers a single TCR beta chain. Its specificity is not known. The data stem from a study of shared clonotypes between healthy human individuals. Points from the study as a whole: The genetic and exposure-history diversity represented was limited by few donors.

CDR1 is MDHEN, CDR2 SYDVKM, per germline. The CDR3 is made up of 11 amino acids. V was pared by 8 bases and J by 7 bases, with 3 bases of the junction left unmatched. Source study methods: ImmunoSEQ only sent back junction sequences with no quality scores, so filtering was done differently. Clones were sequenced by immunoSEQ multiplex PCR, and TCRdb holds only the in-frame ones, with some missing. V, J and clone size are those of that table, while D and trimming were read from the DNA. The profile covers 490,000 or so clones, with roughly four fifths appearing a single time and around 13% taken by the ten largest.

Sequenced input: PBMCs. The sequence was collected from a middle-aged woman in good health. Some clones in this sample may be carry-over from other donors' samples. This chain links TRBV28 with TRBJ1-1; 8 nucleotides agree with TRBD1. CDR3 sequence (DNA): TGTGCCAGCTGGACAGGGCATGAAGCTTTCTTT. Amino acid sequence: CASWTGHEAFF.